The 8 T cell receptor beta chains reported below all come from one sample, sequenced in a study of blood T cell repertoires in COVID-19. Generated by immunoSEQ multiplex PCR, the TCRdb table keeps only in-frame clones and is missing some. The sample lists under 400,000 clones, approximately 88% seen once, with 1.5% to 2% in the top ten. The sample taken for sequencing was peripheral blood. Receptors were obtained from a woman in her 30s with COVID-19, enrolled during active disease.

This chain connects TRBV5-6 to TRBJ1-3, with a possible D match to TRBD1 (5 bases). The CDR3 contains 14 residues. Trimming took 2 bases from V and 3 from J, leaving 9 bases between them. CDR1 and CDR2 (germline): SGHDT, YYEEEE. The CDR3 here is CASSLRGFGNTIYF. The CDR3 DNA reads TGTGCCAGCAGCTTACGGGGGTTTGGAAACACCATATATTTT. Variable domain in full (rest from reference TRBV5-6 and TRBJ1-3): DAGVTQSPTHLIKTRGQQVTLRCSPKSGHDTVSWYQQALGQGPQFIFQYYEEEERQRGNFPDRFSGHQFPNYSSELNVNALLLGDSALYLCASSLRGFGNTIYFGEGSWLTVV.

The chain carries TRBV19 and TRBJ1-4, with D possibly being TRBD1 (6 bases). V was shortened by 7 bases and J by 8 bases, with 20 bases between the two germline ends. This CDR3 contains 15 residues. CDR1 is LNHDA, CDR2 SQIVND, per germline (reference sequence). The CDR3 region has the DNA TGTGCCAGTAACCGGAGATGGGACACTGGGGAAAAACTGTTTTTT. This sequence encodes CASNRRWDTGEKLFF.

This chain uses TRBV7-9 with TRBJ2-7; 7 bases are shared with TRBD2. The V and J ends lost 3 bases and 2 bases, in that order; junction bases with no gene match: 10. This CDR3 has 16 amino acids. Germline-derived CDR1 and CDR2 are SEHNR and FQNEAQ (reference sequence). The CDR3 DNA reads as TGTGCCAGCAGCTTTTCCAGCGGGGACGCAACCTACGAGCAGTACTTC. It codes for CASSFSSGDATYEQYF.

This clone showed up just once. This rearrangement joins TRBV6-5 to TRBJ2-3, with 8 bases matching TRBD2. Germline CDR1 MNHEY, CDR2 SVGAGI. The V gene end was trimmed by 9 bases and the J gene end by 2 bases; junction bases not matched to a gene: 7. The CDR3 runs to 14 residues. The CDR3 DNA reads as TGTGCCAGTGGGATAGCGGGGATCACAGATACGCAGTATTTT. Translating it yields CASGIAGITDTQYF.

This clone came up a few times. The chain joins TRBV7-9 to TRBJ2-3; the D gene is possibly TRBD2 (6 bases). The V end was cut by 1 base, the J end by 4 bases, with 12 bases between. The CDR3 runs to 15 residues. CDR1 is SEHNR and CDR2 is FQNEAQ in the germline V gene (reference sequence). The CDR3 protein is CASSLGGVKADTQYF. DNA for the CDR3: TGTGCCAGCAGCTTAGGGGGGGTTAAGGCAGATACGCAGTATTTT.

This rearrangement joins TRBV5-4 to TRBJ2-3; TRBD1 agrees at 10 bases. The J segment lost 3 bases and the V segment lost 4 bases, leaving 5 bases of the junction unmatched. This CDR3 comprises 15 residues. Germline CDR1 SGHNT, CDR2 YYREEE (reference sequence). CDR3: CASSGQGVGTDTQYF. CDR3 bases: TGTGCCAGCAGCGGACAGGGGGTTGGTACAGATACGCAGTATTTT.

V gene TRBV6-2 or TRBV6-3 combines with J gene TRBJ1-2, with D unresolved. The CDR3 extends over 14 amino acids. In germline, CDR1 is MNHEY, CDR2 SVGEGT. V was clipped by 2 bases and J by 4 bases, with 11 bases between them. For the CDR3, the DNA is TGTGCCAGCAGTTACGCGAACAGAGCCTATGGCTACACCTTC. Translated, it gives CASSYANRAYGYTF.

This chain connects TRBV5-1 to TRBJ1-3, with D perhaps matching TRBD1 (6 bases). V lost 1 base to trimming and J lost 4 bases, with 9 bases between them. CDR3 length equals 14 residues. In germline, CDR1 is SGHRS, CDR2 YFSETQ. Written as DNA, the CDR3 is TGCGCCAGCAGCTTGACAGGGTACGGAAACACCATATATTTT. Its translation: CASSLTGYGNTIYF.